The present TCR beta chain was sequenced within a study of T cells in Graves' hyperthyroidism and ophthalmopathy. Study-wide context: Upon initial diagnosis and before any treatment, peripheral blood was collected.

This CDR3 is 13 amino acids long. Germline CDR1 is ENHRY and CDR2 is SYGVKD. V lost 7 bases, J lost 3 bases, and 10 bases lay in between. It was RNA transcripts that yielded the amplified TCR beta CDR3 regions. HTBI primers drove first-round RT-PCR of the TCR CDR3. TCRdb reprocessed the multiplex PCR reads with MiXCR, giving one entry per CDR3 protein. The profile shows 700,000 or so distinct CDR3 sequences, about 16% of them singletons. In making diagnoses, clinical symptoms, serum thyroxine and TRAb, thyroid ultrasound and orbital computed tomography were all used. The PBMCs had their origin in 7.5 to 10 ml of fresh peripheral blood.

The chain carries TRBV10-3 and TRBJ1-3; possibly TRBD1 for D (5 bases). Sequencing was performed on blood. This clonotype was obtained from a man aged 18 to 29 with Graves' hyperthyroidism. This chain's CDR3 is CAINPRVGNTIYF. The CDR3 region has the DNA TGTGCCATCAATCCCAGGGTTGGAAACACCATATATTTT.